Each of the 21 T cell receptor beta chains below was sequenced from the same sample in a study of blood T cell repertoires in COVID-19. Sequenced by immunoSEQ multiplex PCR; TCRdb stores in-frame clones only, minus some. The repertoire holds 300,000 to 400,000 clones, around 90% seen once, with 1% in the top ten. The sample taken for sequencing was peripheral blood. Every receptor here comes from a man aged 45-65 years with active or convalescent COVID-19.

The chain employs TRBV30 and TRBJ1-1; D gene ambiguous. Trimming took off 7 bases at V and 0 bases at J, with 12 bases between the two ends. Germline CDR1 and CDR2: GTSNPN and SVGIG (reference sequence). This CDR3 is built from 13 residues. The CDR3 spells CASLWRVNTEAFF. In DNA form, the CDR3 reads TGTGCCTCCCTATGGCGGGTGAACACTGAAGCTTTCTTT.

CDR3 bases: TGTGCCAGCAGCCAAGACCAGGGAAGAGGCTATGGCTACACCTTC. Its translation: CASSQDQGRGYGYTF. This chain joins TRBV3-1 (or the pseudogene TRBV3-2) and TRBJ1-2; D is perhaps TRBD1 (5 bases). Germline-derived CDR1 and CDR2 are LGHDT and YNNKEL (reference sequence). The CDR3 runs to 15 residues. Trimming took 0 bases from V and 4 from J, leaving 12 bases between them.

As concerns this clone: Other nucleotide sequences in the sample specify the same CDR3. The J gene is TRBJ1-2, the V gene TRBV28; D may be TRBD1 (5 bases). There are 12 residues in the CDR3. The V end was cut by 1 base, the J end by 8 bases, with 8 bases between. Germline values: CDR1 MDHEN, CDR2 SYDVKM. The CDR3 DNA sequence: TGTGCCAGCAGTTTATCGCAGGGAGGCTACACCTTC. It specifies CASSLSQGGYTF.

V and J are TRBV6-5 and TRBJ1-6, with D uncertain. Germline V gene sequence: CDR1 MNHEY, CDR2 SVGAGI. V lost 0 bases, J lost 8 bases, and 11 bases lay in between. The CDR3 runs to 15 residues. CDR3 amino acids: CASSYSGSPYSPLHF. Written as DNA, the CDR3 is TGTGCCAGCAGTTACTCGGGCAGTCCCTATTCACCCCTCCACTTT.

The V gene is TRBV6-5, the J gene TRBJ1-4, with D perhaps matching TRBD1 (6 bases). Looked up from germline, CDR1 is MNHEY and CDR2 is SVGAGI. The germline V and J ends were trimmed by 4 bases and 12 bases, with 21 bases remaining between them. The CDR3 covers 15 residues. The CDR3 is CASSLYRESKNELFF. The CDR3, as DNA: TGTGCCAGCAGTTTATACAGGGAGAGTAAGAATGAACTGTTTTTT.

The chain recombines TRBV27 with TRBJ2-7, with 10 bases fitting TRBD2. This CDR3 is built from 19 residues. Trimming at V came to 3 bases and at J to 0 bases, leaving 14 bases not matched to a gene. The germline V gene encodes CDR1 MNHEY and CDR2 SMNVEV (reference sequence). CDR3 loop: CASSFHGLAGATLSYEQYF. The CDR3 coding sequence is TGTGCCAGCAGTTTCCACGGGCTAGCGGGAGCCACCCTCTCCTACGAGCAGTACTTC.

V is TRBV11-3 and J is TRBJ1-1; TRBD1 agrees at 7 bases. The length of the CDR3 is 14 residues. Germline V gene sequence: CDR1 SGHNT, CDR2 YENEEA. V gave up 5 bases and J gave up 2 bases; unmatched junction bases: 5. Here the CDR3 DNA reads TGTGCCAGCAGCAGGGACAGAAGCAACACTGAAGCTTTCTTT. As protein: CASSRDRSNTEAFF.

V is TRBV6-5 and J is TRBJ1-2; TRBD1 matches at 9 bases. Germline V gene lookup returns CDR1 MNHEY and CDR2 SVGAGI. The V and J ends lost 0 bases and 3 bases, in that order; junction bases with no gene match: 2. The CDR3 is made up of 15 amino acids. CDR3 amino acids: CASSYSTGGHYGYTF. The CDR3 DNA is TGTGCCAGCAGTTACTCAACAGGGGGCCACTATGGCTACACCTTC.

The rearrangement uses TRBV7-3 and TRBJ1-4; D is undetermined. This CDR3 has 15 amino acids. V lost 0 bases, J lost 4 bases, and 9 bases lay in between. CDR1 SGHTA and CDR2 FQGTGA come from the germline V gene. The CDR3 coding sequence is TGTGCCAGCAGCTTAACGTCCGGGATTAATGAAAAACTGTTTTTT. It codes for CASSLTSGINEKLFF.

The J gene is TRBJ1-3, the V gene TRBV28; perhaps TRBD1 as D (6 bases). V was pared by 1 base and J by 0 bases, with 13 bases between. The V gene's germline CDR1 is MDHEN and CDR2 SYDVKM. This CDR3 spans 17 amino acids. CDR3 sequence reads: CASSLSQGSLSGNTIYF. CDR3 in DNA: TGTGCCAGCAGTTTATCCCAGGGGTCTCTCTCTGGAAACACCATATATTTT. The full variable domain, completed using reference TRBV28 and TRBJ1-3, is DVKVTQSSRYLVKRTGEKVFLECVQDMDHENMFWYRQDPGLGLRLIYFSYDVKMKEKGDIPEGYSVSREKKERFSLILESASTNQTSMYLCASSLSQGSLSGNTIYFGEGSWLTVV.

The chain has TRBV30 and TRBJ2-4; 8 nucleotides agree with TRBD2. Germline V gives CDR1 GTSNPN, CDR2 SVGIG (reference sequence). The V and J ends lost 1 base and 7 bases, in that order; junction bases with no gene match: 6. CDR3 length: 14 residues. CDR3 sequence (DNA): TGTGCCTGGAGTGACCAGCGGGGGCCGAACATTCAGTACTTC. Protein sequence: CAWSDQRGPNIQYF.

This clone was recorded a few times. The chain is built from TRBV4-3 and TRBJ2-7; 11 bases fit TRBD2. This CDR3 comprises 17 residues. The V and J ends lost 0 bases and 6 bases, in that order; junction bases with no gene match: 10. The germline CDR1 and CDR2 sequences are LGHNA and YSLEER. In nucleotides, the CDR3 is TGCGCCAGCAGCCAAGAAGCCTTAGCGGGGGGGCTGTCCGAGCAGTACTTC. Protein: CASSQEALAGGLSEQYF.

V gene TRBV29-1 combines with J gene TRBJ2-5, with 10 bases matching TRBD1. The ends lost 1 base at V and 5 bases at J; junction bases unmatched: 13. The CDR3 is 17 amino acids. Germline V lookup: CDR1 SQVTM, CDR2 ANQGSEA. The CDR3 region is CSVEVLLRDRGRETQYF. The DNA for the CDR3 is TGCAGCGTTGAAGTTCTACTCCGGGACAGGGGTCGGGAGACCCAGTACTTC. Together with reference TRBV29-1 and TRBJ2-5, the CDR3 gives the full variable domain: SAVISQKPSRDICQRGTSLTIQCQVDSQVTMMFWYRQQPGQSLTLIATANQGSEATYESGFVIDKFPISRPNLTFSTLTVSNMSPEDSSIYLCSVEVLLRDRGRETQYFGPGTRLLVL.

The chain has TRBV30 and TRBJ2-6; the D is unclear. Trimming stripped 0 bases from V and 0 bases from J, with 24 bases between. Germline V CDR1 and CDR2: GTSNPN, SVGIG (reference sequence). The CDR3 extends over 21 amino acids. The CDR3: CAWSVLFPLRRHNSGANVLTF. Here the CDR3 DNA reads TGTGCCTGGAGTGTATTGTTTCCGCTTCGGCGGCATAACTCTGGGGCCAACGTCCTGACTTTC.

The genes are TRBV6-5 and TRBJ1-4; D is uncertain. Trimming pared 5 bases from V and 3 bases from J, leaving 10 bases between. CDR1 and CDR2 from the germline V gene are MNHEY and SVGAGI. There are 14 residues in the CDR3. Here the CDR3 DNA reads TGTGCCAGCAGTCAGATGCAGTCTAATGAAAAACTGTTTTTT. It encodes CASSQMQSNEKLFF.

V gene TRBV10-2 combines with J gene TRBJ1-1; a weak D match, TRBD1 (6 bases). Looked up from germline, CDR1 is WSHSY and CDR2 is SAAADI. The germline V and J ends were trimmed by 7 bases and 4 bases, with 13 bases remaining between them. CDR3 length equals 13 residues. The CDR3 loop reads CASTLRQATEAFF. The CDR3 DNA reads TGCGCCAGCACCCTCAGACAGGCCACTGAAGCTTTCTTT.

CDR3 sequence reads: CASSSRDREGDTQYF. As DNA, the CDR3 is TGTGCCAGCAGCTCCCGGGACAGGGAGGGAGATACGCAGTATTTT. J is TRBJ2-3 and V is TRBV5-4; 9 bases line up with TRBD1. The CDR3 contains 15 residues. Unmatched junction bases numbered 7, after V lost 3 bases and J lost 5 bases. Germline loops: CDR1 SGHNT, CDR2 YYREEE (reference sequence).

The V and J genes are TRBV6-5 and TRBJ1-2; 7 bases align to TRBD1. This CDR3 region has 13 residues. The V gene end was trimmed by 4 bases and the J gene end by 5 bases; junction bases not matched to a gene: 4. Looked up from germline, CDR1 is MNHEY and CDR2 is SVGAGI. CDR3 bases: TGTGCCAGCAGTTCAACAGGGGAATATGGCTACACCTTC. This sequence encodes CASSSTGEYGYTF.

The V call is TRBV10-3, the J call TRBJ1-1; tentatively, D is TRBD1 (6 bases). This CDR3 contains 14 residues. The germline V gene has CDR1 ENHRY and CDR2 SYGVKD. Trimming took 10 bases from V and 1 from J, leaving 16 bases between them. This CDR3 is CATTGSGRNTEAFF. The CDR3 bases are TGTGCCACCACAGGGTCGGGGCGGAACACTGAAGCTTTCTTT.

The J gene is TRBJ2-1, the V gene TRBV28, with 15 bases aligning to TRBD2. Germline CDR1 reads MDHEN; CDR2 reads SYDVKM. CDR3 size: 16 residues. With 5 bases clipped from V and 6 bases from J, the junction kept 5 bases outside the gene matches. The CDR3 DNA sequence: TGTGCCAGCAGTCTCCGGACTAGCGGGAGGGCCAATGAGCAGTTCTTC. Its protein is CASSLRTSGRANEQFF.

The rearrangement uses TRBV19 and TRBJ2-3, with 8 bases that match TRBD2. CDR3 size: 14 residues. CDR1 and CDR2 from the germline V gene are LNHDA and SQIVND (reference sequence). Losses at the gene ends were 10 bases for V and 6 bases for J; bases not matched to a gene: 12. The CDR3 sequence: CATMSAGESDTQYF. The DNA for the CDR3 is TGTGCCACCATGTCAGCGGGAGAGTCGGATACGCAGTATTTT.